Sequencing of this TCR beta chain was carried out in a study of T cell repertoires in cytomegalovirus infection. This clonotype was counted between two and nine times. Its antigen is not identified. Via MiXCR, TCRdb re-called the reads, giving one row per CDR3 protein. The sample records fewer than 300,000 distinct CDR3 sequences, about 23% being singletons. Looked up from germline, CDR1 is SGHVS and CDR2 is FQNEAQ. The V end was cut by 2 bases, the J end by 4 bases, with 10 bases between. The CDR3 sequence is 14 residues long. The study's findings and limits: Ex vivo responses were dominated by HLA-C-restricted CMV-specific TCR beta clonotypes.

Material for sequencing was PBMCs. This TCR was recovered from a human donor in good health (CMV status not recorded). Some clones in this sample may be carry-over from other donors' samples. The chain recombines TRBV7-8 with TRBJ2-3; D is unclear. The CDR3 protein is CASSLSLVSDTQYF. The DNA for the CDR3 is TGTGCCAGCAGCTTAAGCCTAGTTTCAGATACGCAGTATTTT.